The rows below give T cell receptor beta chains drawn from one sample of a study of blood T cell repertoires in COVID-19. The repertoire was sequenced with immunoSEQ multiplex PCR; TCRdb's copy has only in-frame clones and lacks some. The table records about 160,000 clones, 85% of them present only once. Sequences were obtained from peripheral blood. The receptors were gathered from a human donor with acute or convalescent COVID-19. The donor label of this sample is uncertain. Each CDR3 is given with its conserved first and last residue. The order of the fields is D gene, V gene, J gene, clone size, CDR3 protein, CDR3 DNA. A D gene is named only where the DNA matches it firmly. Clone size is given for some rows only: seen once, a few or many times, or a class if the clone is expanded.

>-|TRBV21-1|TRBJ1-2|-
CASSKAGGLQHKGYTF
TGTGCCAGCAGCAAAGCAGGAGGGTTGCAGCACAAGGGCTACACCTTC
>-|TRBV19|TRBJ1-1|-
CASRRTTGLGTEAFF
TGTGCCAGTAGGAGAACGACAGGCCTCGGCACTGAAGCTTTCTTT
>-|TRBV18|TRBJ1-1|few
CASSPEQGGTEAFF
TGTGCCAGCTCACCGGAGCAGGGAGGCACTGAAGCTTTCTTT
>-|TRBV5-1|TRBJ1-2|-
CASSLIGTSGYGYTF
TGCGCCAGCAGCCTCATAGGGACATCCGGCTATGGCTACACCTTC
>-|TRBV11-3|TRBJ2-1|-
CASSLRALAAPEQFF
TGTGCCAGCAGCCTCAGGGCTCTGGCAGCGCCTGAGCAGTTCTTC
>-|TRBV28|TRBJ2-3|-
CATSGQLTDTQYF
TGTGCCACTTCGGGACAACTCACAGATACGCAGTATTTT
>-|TRBV7-2|TRBJ1-2|-
CASSPNINARAVYGYTF
TGTGCCAGCAGCCCCAATATAAACGCGAGGGCCGTCTATGGCTACACCTTC
>-|TRBV28|TRBJ1-2|-
CASFLRRGGYTF
TGTGCCAGCTTTTTGCGGAGAGGCGGCTACACCTTC
>-|TRBV4-3|TRBJ1-5|-
CASSQDPQRYSNQPQHF
TGCGCCAGCAGCCAAGATCCCCAGCGTTATAGCAATCAGCCCCAGCATTTT
>-|TRBV27|TRBJ2-5|-
CASRRLVQETQYF
TGTGCCAGCAGAAGACTAGTTCAAGAGACCCAGTACTTC